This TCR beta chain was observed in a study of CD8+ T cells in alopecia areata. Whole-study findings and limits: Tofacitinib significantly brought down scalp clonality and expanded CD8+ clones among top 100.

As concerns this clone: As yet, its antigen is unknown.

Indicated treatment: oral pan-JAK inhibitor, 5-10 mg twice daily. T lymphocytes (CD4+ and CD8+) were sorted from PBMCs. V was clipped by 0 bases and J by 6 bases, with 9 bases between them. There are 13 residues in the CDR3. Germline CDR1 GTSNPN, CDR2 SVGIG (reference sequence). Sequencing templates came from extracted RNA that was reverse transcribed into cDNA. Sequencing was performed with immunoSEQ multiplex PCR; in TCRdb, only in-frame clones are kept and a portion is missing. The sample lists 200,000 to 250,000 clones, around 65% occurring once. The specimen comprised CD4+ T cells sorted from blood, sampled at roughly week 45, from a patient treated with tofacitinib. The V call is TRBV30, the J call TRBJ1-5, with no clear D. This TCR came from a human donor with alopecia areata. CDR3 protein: CAWSVKSGQPQHF. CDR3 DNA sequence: TGTGCCTGGAGTGTAAAGTCCGGTCAGCCCCAGCATTTT.